This T cell receptor beta chain derives from a study of T cell repertoires in cytomegalovirus infection. Study in general: Public TCR beta signatures indicated both CMV infection and matching HLA type.

Broader study findings: HLA-C-restricted, CMV-specific TCR beta clonotypes were dominant ex vivo.

The CDR3 is 14 amino acids. V was clipped by 5 bases and J by 3 bases, with 15 bases between them. CDR1 and CDR2 (germline): SGHDT, YYEEEE. MiXCR, run by TCRdb on the reads, gives a single entry per CDR3 protein. Among 150,000 to 190,000 distinct CDR3 sequences, about a quarter were seen once, and the ten largest hold 10% to 11%. The sample holds a few counts of this clonotype. Antigen: not known. This chain joins TRBV5-6 and TRBJ2-7, with a possible D match to TRBD2 (5 bases). The TCR was taken from a human donor in good health (CMV status not recorded). Some clones in this sample may be carry-over from other donors' samples. Sequencing input: PBMCs. The CDR3 bases are TGTGCCAGCAGTGTTGCGGGTCGTCTCTACGAGCAGTACTTC. Its translation: CASSVAGRLYEQYF.